Shown below are 24 T cell receptor beta chains from a single sample sequenced in a study of molecular identifiers for immune sequencing clone quantification. TCRdb called the PCR reads again in MiXCR, with one record for every CDR3 protein. The sample includes about 640,000 distinct CDR3 sequences, nearly 20% of them seen just once. Material for sequencing was naive CD8+ T cells from blood, with Jurkat cell RNA spiked in. The subset here: FACS-sorted CD8+CD4-CCR7+CD45RA+ naive T cells. Receptors were obtained from a human donor in good health. Some libraries in this study had Jurkat cell RNA spiked in.

In this sample, this clonotype turned up many times. V and J are TRBV6-5 and TRBJ1-3; D is unclear. Trimming took off 5 bases at V and 2 bases at J, with 4 bases between the two ends. CDR1 is MNHEY and CDR2 is SVGAGI in the germline V gene. The CDR3 sequence is 12 residues long. The CDR3 protein is CASSNTGNTIYF. The CDR3 DNA sequence: TGTGCCAGCAGTAACACTGGAAACACCATATATTTT.

This clonotype was seen a single time. The chain is built from TRBV7-9 and TRBJ2-7, with 10 bases aligning to TRBD1. J was trimmed by 5 bases and V by 4 bases; bases with no gene match: 8. Germline lookup yields CDR1 SEHNR and CDR2 FQNEAQ (reference sequence). CDR3 length: 15 amino acids. CDR3 amino acids: CASSSTGQGINEQYF. Written as DNA, the CDR3 is TGTGCCAGCAGCTCGACGGGACAGGGGATCAACGAGCAGTACTTC.

Only a few counts were recorded for this clonotype. CDR3 sequence reads: CASSPLATEAFF. The CDR3 DNA is TGTGCCAGCAGCCCGTTGGCCACTGAAGCTTTCTTT. The V gene is TRBV6-2 or TRBV6-3, the J gene TRBJ1-1; D is undetermined. The CDR3 is 12 amino acids. From germline, CDR1 is MNHEY and CDR2 SVGEGT. The V gene lost 6 bases and the J gene lost 4 bases, with 9 bases spanning the gap.

This clonotype has more than one count but fewer than ten. The chain has TRBV15 and TRBJ1-3; D may be TRBD1 (5 bases). V lost 5 bases to trimming and J lost 8 bases, with 13 bases between them. Germline V gene sequence: CDR1 LNHNV, CDR2 YYDKDF (reference sequence). This CDR3 region has 13 residues. CDR3 DNA sequence: TGTGCCACCAGCGTCAGCAGGGCGGACACCATATATTTT. It translates to CATSVSRADTIYF.

This clonotype showed up many times. This rearrangement joins TRBV5-6 to TRBJ2-5; no reliable D call. The V and J ends lost 4 bases and 4 bases respectively, with 17 bases between them. CDR1 and CDR2 (germline): SGHDT, YYEEEE. CDR3 length: 15 residues. DNA of the CDR3: TGTGCCAGCAGCCCCCCTTGGGTCGGAGTAGAGACCCAGTACTTC. Translated, it gives CASSPPWVGVETQYF.

This clonotype was counted many times. CDR3 sequence: CAWSAGPFNTEAFF. DNA of the CDR3: TGTGCCTGGAGTGCGGGTCCCTTCAACACTGAAGCTTTCTTT. The genes are TRBV30 and TRBJ1-1; D remains unclear. CDR1 is GTSNPN and CDR2 is SVGIG in the germline V gene (reference sequence). The CDR3 is 14 residues long. The V end was cut by 1 base, the J end by 2 bases, with 11 bases between. Variable domain in full (rest from reference TRBV30 and TRBJ1-1): SQTIHQWPATLVQPVGSPLSLECTVEGTSNPNLYWYRQAAGRGLQLLFYSVGIGQISSEVPQNLSASRPQDRQFILSSKKLLLSDSGFYLCAWSAGPFNTEAFFGQGTRLTVV.

This clonotype showed up just a few times. The genes are TRBV28 and TRBJ1-2; D gene uncertain. V was cut by 8 bases and J by 0 bases, with 10 bases left in between. This CDR3 contains 13 residues. From germline, CDR1 is MDHEN and CDR2 SYDVKM. The CDR3 spells CASSGIANYGYTF. The DNA for the CDR3 is TGTGCCAGCTCGGGAATAGCTAACTATGGCTACACCTTC.

This chain joins TRBV20-1 and TRBJ2-3, with D hard to call. The CDR3 loop spans 15 amino acids. V dropped 6 bases and J dropped 9 bases, with 25 bases sitting between them. CDR1 DFQATT and CDR2 SNEGSKA come from the germline V gene (reference sequence). As DNA, the CDR3 is TGCAGTGCGAAAGTCGGGCAGGCCCCAAGCACAACGCAGTATTTT. Translated: CSAKVGQAPSTTQYF.

This clonotype was found a few times. A much larger clone differs from this one at a single base, so this may be a read error. The rearrangement links TRBV5-1 to TRBJ2-5, with TRBD2 as a possible D gene (6 bases). There are 15 residues in the CDR3. With 1 base removed from V and 9 bases from J, the gap between germline ends came to 19 bases. Germline lookup yields CDR1 SGHRS and CDR2 YFSETQ. The CDR3 is CASSLRQTGGEAQYF. CDR3 sequence (DNA): TGCGCCAGCAGCTTGAGACAGACCGGCGGGGAGGCCCAGTACTTC.

This clonotype was counted only a few times. This chain connects TRBV23-1 to TRBJ2-5; D is perhaps TRBD1 (5 bases). TRBV23-1 is labeled an ORF, and its function is uncertain. The CDR3 length is 16 residues. Between the trimmed V and J ends, which lost 4 bases and 2 bases, there was a span of 17 bases. The CDR3 coding sequence is TGCGCCAGCAGTCTAACCCCTACAGGTCTACAAGAGACCCAGTACTTC. Protein sequence: CASSLTPTGLQETQYF.

The chain uses TRBV4-3 and TRBJ2-7; D gene ambiguous. This CDR3 has 13 amino acids. Germline CDR1 and CDR2: LGHNA and YSLEER. Trimming shortened V by 4 bases and J by 3 bases, and 10 bases separated the two germline ends. In DNA, the CDR3 is TGCGCCAGCAGCCGTGCGAGAAGCTACGAGCAGTACTTC. Translated: CASSRARSYEQYF.

This clonotype occurred many times. The J gene is TRBJ2-3, the V gene TRBV3-1; 7 bases align to TRBD2. Trimming at V came to 0 bases and at J to 6 bases, leaving 15 bases not matched to a gene. Per the germline V gene, CDR1 is LGHDT and CDR2 is YNNKEL (reference sequence). The CDR3 has 18 residues. The CDR3 is CASSQEEASGVLSDTQYF. The CDR3 region has the DNA TGTGCCAGCAGCCAAGAAGAGGCAAGCGGGGTCCTCAGCGATACGCAGTATTTT.

Comment on this clonotype: With a much larger clone just one base away, this may be a read error. V is TRBV25-1 and J is TRBJ2-5; TRBD2 might be the D (5 bases). The CDR3 spans 14 residues. Germline assignment: CDR1 MGHDK and CDR2 SYGVNS. Trimming took off 2 bases at V and 9 bases at J, with 16 bases between the two ends. The CDR3 is CASSEIGVVMAQYF. The CDR3 DNA sequence: TGTGCCAGCAGTGAAATCGGGGTTGTGATGGCCCAGTACTTC.

This clonotype was counted a few times. This chain's CDR3 is CASSLTLGISLYEQYF. CDR3 coding DNA: TGTGCCAGCAGCTTGACTTTGGGAATCTCACTCTACGAGCAGTACTTC. The chain is built from TRBV5-8 and TRBJ2-7, with D hard to call. Trimming cost V 1 base and J 3 bases, with 17 bases left between them. The CDR3 length is 16 residues. CDR1 is SGHTS and CDR2 is YDEGEE in the germline V gene. The entire variable domain, with the rest obtained from reference TRBV5-8 and TRBJ2-7, is as follows: EAGVTQSPTHLIKTRGQQATLRCSPISGHTSVYWYQQALGLGLQFLLWYDEGEERNRGNFPPRFSGRQFPNYSSELNVNALELEDSALYLCASSLTLGISLYEQYFGPGTRLTVT.

The sample holds a few counts of this clonotype. This rearrangement joins TRBV6-5 to TRBJ2-1; tentatively, D is TRBD1 (5 bases). Germline CDR1 is MNHEY and CDR2 is SVGAGI. This CDR3 region has 16 residues. V lost 0 bases and J lost 6, with 15 bases in between. The CDR3 DNA sequence: TGTGCCAGCAGTTACTCGGTGGCAGGGCCGACCAATGAGCAGTTCTTC. It codes for CASSYSVAGPTNEQFF.

Points on this clonotype: This may stem from a read error, because a much larger clone lies one nucleotide away. V usage is TRBV30 and J usage is TRBJ1-1, with unresolved D. The CDR3 contains 13 residues. V gave up 0 bases and J gave up 5 bases, with 10 bases separating them. CDR1 GTSNPN and CDR2 SVGIG come from the germline V gene (reference sequence). The CDR3 here is CAWSVRSETEAFF. CDR3 DNA: TGTGCCTGGAGTGTACGGTCAGAAACTGAAGCTTTCTTT.

This clonotype was counted at least ten times. This rearrangement joins TRBV6-1 to TRBJ1-1; perhaps TRBD1 as D (5 bases). The V end was cut by 4 bases, the J end by 3 bases, with 18 bases between. This CDR3 contains 16 residues. The V gene's germline CDR1 is MNHNS and CDR2 SASEGT. The CDR3 DNA reads TGTGCCAGCAGTGCCCGGGGCCGGAGGGCGGACACTGAAGCTTTCTTT. Translated: CASSARGRRADTEAFF.

As concerns this clonotype: A much larger clone is a single base away; this may be a read error. The chain employs TRBV20-1 and TRBJ2-7; tentatively, D is TRBD1 (6 bases). This CDR3 has 13 amino acids. In germline, CDR1 is DFQATT, CDR2 SNEGSKA (reference sequence). The CDR3: CSASNRDAYELYF. The CDR3 DNA sequence: TGCAGTGCTAGTAACAGGGACGCCTACGAGCTGTACTTC.

The chain joins TRBV7-6 to TRBJ2-1, with D possibly being TRBD2 (5 bases). Between the trimmed V and J ends, which lost 1 base and 0 bases, there was a span of 19 bases. The length of the CDR3 is 19 residues. Germline CDR1 reads SGHVS; CDR2 reads FNYEAQ. CDR3 DNA sequence: TGTGCCAGCAGCTTAGGATGGTACACAGTAGCGAGCTCCTACAATGAGCAGTTCTTC. It translates to CASSLGWYTVASSYNEQFF. Based on the CDR3 plus reference TRBV7-6 and TRBJ2-1, the full variable domain is GAGVSQSPRYKVTKRGQDVALRCDPISGHVSLYWYRQALGQGPEFLTYFNYEAQQDKSGLPNDRFSAERPEGSISTLTIQRTEQRDSAMYRCASSLGWYTVASSYNEQFFGPGTRLTVL.

There are a few counts of this clonotype. The CDR3 coding sequence is TGTGCCAGCAGTCCCCTAGGGCCGGACGAGCAGTACTTC. Translation: CASSPLGPDEQYF. This chain joins TRBV28 and TRBJ2-7; D is uncertain. Germline CDR1 is MDHEN and CDR2 is SYDVKM. V lost 5 bases and J lost 5, with 13 bases in between. The CDR3 covers 13 residues.

The CDR3 protein is CTSSQASSGRTNQPQHF. The CDR3 bases are TGCACCAGCAGCCAAGCTTCCTCCGGACGGACTAATCAGCCCCAGCATTTT. V is TRBV1 and J is TRBJ1-5. TRBV1 is a pseudogene. The CDR3 length is 17 residues.

The sample holds many counts of this clonotype. The chain is built from TRBV7-9 and TRBJ2-7; 8 bases agree with TRBD1. The ends lost 5 bases at V and 2 bases at J; junction bases unmatched: 8. The germline gives CDR1 SEHNR, CDR2 FQNEAQ (reference sequence). CDR3 length equals 15 residues. The CDR3 loop is CASSHPSDRAYEQYF. For the CDR3, the DNA is TGTGCCAGCAGCCACCCGTCGGACAGGGCCTACGAGCAGTACTTC.

There are a few counts of this clonotype. One end of the junction is discordant with germline, which a read error may explain. This chain joins TRBV7-6 and TRBJ2-7, with D tentatively TRBD1 or TRBD2 (9 bases each). The CDR3 is 14 residues long. CDR1 and CDR2 (germline): SGHVS, FNYEAQ. This chain's CDR3 is CASSLAGQGAEQYF. The CDR3 nucleotides read TGTGCCAGCAGCCTAGCGGGACAGGGAGCCGAGCAGTACTTC. Full variable domain (outside the CDR3, taken from reference TRBV7-6 and TRBJ2-7): GAGVSQSPRYKVTKRGQDVALRCDPISGHVSLYWYRQALGQGPEFLTYFNYEAQQDKSGLPNDRFSAERPEGSISTLTIQRTEQRDSAMYRCASSLAGQGAEQYFGPGTRLTVT.

On this clonotype: Possible read error: a much larger clone is one base away. The V and J genes are TRBV3-1 and TRBJ2-2, with 9 bases aligning to TRBD2. CDR3 length: 17 residues. The germline V gene has CDR1 LGHDT and CDR2 YNNKEL (reference sequence). The V gene end was trimmed by 3 bases and the J gene end by 0 bases; junction bases not matched to a gene: 5. CDR3 sequence reads: CASSQLASGANTGELFF. The CDR3 DNA reads TGTGCCAGCAGCCAGCTCGCTAGCGGGGCGAACACCGGGGAGCTGTTTTTT.